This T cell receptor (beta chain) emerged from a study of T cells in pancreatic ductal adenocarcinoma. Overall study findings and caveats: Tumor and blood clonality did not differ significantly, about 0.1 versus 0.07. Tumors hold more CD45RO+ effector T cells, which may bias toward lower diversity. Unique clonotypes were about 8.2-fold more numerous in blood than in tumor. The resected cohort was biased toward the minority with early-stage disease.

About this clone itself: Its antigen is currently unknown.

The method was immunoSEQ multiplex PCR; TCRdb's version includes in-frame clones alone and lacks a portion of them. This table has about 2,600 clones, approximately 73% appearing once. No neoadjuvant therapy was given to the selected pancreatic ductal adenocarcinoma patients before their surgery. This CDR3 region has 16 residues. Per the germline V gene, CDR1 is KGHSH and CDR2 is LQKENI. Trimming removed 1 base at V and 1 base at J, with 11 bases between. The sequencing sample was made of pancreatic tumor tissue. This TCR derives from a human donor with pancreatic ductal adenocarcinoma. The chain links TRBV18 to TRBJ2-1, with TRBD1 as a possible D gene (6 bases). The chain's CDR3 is CASSPRIRGSYNEQFF. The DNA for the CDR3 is TGTGCCAGCTCACCACGTATTAGGGGGTCCTACAATGAGCAGTTCTTC.